Listed here are 24 T cell receptor beta chains from one sample, sequenced in a study of OX40 agonist ivuxolimab in advanced cancers. Libraries were prepared by immunoSEQ multiplex PCR; TCRdb keeps only in-frame clonotypes and omits some of them. The sample has about 48,000 clones; approximately 81% are singletons. Sequenced here: CD4+ or CD8+ T cells sorted from blood, sampled in a trial of the OX40 agonist ivuxolimab. The receptors shown here come from an adult with an advanced solid tumor such as melanoma, head and neck, liver or kidney cancer.

This chain uses TRBV18 with TRBJ2-7, with a possible D match to TRBD1 (6 bases). Deletions cut 3 bases from V and 5 bases from J, with 14 bases between. The V gene's germline CDR1 is KGHSH and CDR2 LQKENI. The CDR3 contains 14 residues. This CDR3 reads CASSPSSGVNEQYF. The DNA of the CDR3 is TGTGCCAGCTCACCTAGTTCAGGGGTGAACGAGCAGTACTTC.

V gene TRBV7-8 combines with J gene TRBJ2-7; either TRBD1 or TRBD2 may fit D (6 bases each). The CDR3 totals 14 residues. V shed 1 base and J shed 0 bases, with 7 bases lying between them. CDR1 and CDR2 from the germline V gene are SGHVS and FQNEAQ. CDR3 DNA: TGTGCCAGCAGCTTAGAGGGGGGCTCCTACGAGCAGTACTTC. It translates to CASSLEGGSYEQYF.

The chain combines TRBV2 with TRBJ1-1; 10 bases fit TRBD1. Germline CDR1 is SNHLY and CDR2 is FYNNEI. CDR3 length equals 16 residues. The trim removed 6 bases at V and 4 bases at J, leaving 11 bases unmatched. The CDR3 nucleotides read TGTGCCAGCAGCTCTCGACAGGGGGCAGGGAGCACTGAAGCTTTCTTT. Its translation: CASSSRQGAGSTEAFF. The complete variable domain, with remaining parts taken from reference TRBV2 and TRBJ1-1, reads EPEVTQTPSHQVTQMGQEVILRCVPISNHLYFYWYRQILGQKVEFLVSFYNNEISEKSEIFDDQFSVERPDGSNFTLKIRSTKLEDSAMYFCASSSRQGAGSTEAFFGQGTRLTVV.

This sequence joins TRBV30 and TRBJ1-4, with D uncertain. The V end lost 3 bases, the J end lost 0 bases, and 11 bases lay between the germline ends. In germline, CDR1 is GTSNPN, CDR2 SVGIG (reference sequence). The length of the CDR3 is 15 residues. This CDR3 is CAWSAGLATNEKLFF. In nucleotides, the CDR3 is TGTGCCTGGAGCGCAGGTCTGGCAACTAATGAAAAACTGTTTTTT. Looking up the rest from reference TRBV30 and TRBJ1-4 gives the full variable domain: SQTIHQWPATLVQPVGSPLSLECTVEGTSNPNLYWYRQAAGRGLQLLFYSVGIGQISSEVPQNLSASRPQDRQFILSSKKLLLSDSGFYLCAWSAGLATNEKLFFGSGTQLSVL.

The chain has TRBV4-1 and TRBJ2-2; tentatively, D is TRBD1 or TRBD2 (5 bases each). Germline V gives CDR1 MGHRA, CDR2 YSYEKL. This CDR3 comprises 16 residues. V was pared by 0 bases and J by 6 bases, with 14 bases between. The CDR3 here is CASSQDRGVSAGELFF. In nucleotides, the CDR3 is TGCGCCAGCAGCCAAGATAGAGGGGTGTCTGCCGGGGAGCTGTTTTTT.

Of note for this clone: A read error may account for a junction end that differs from germline. The chain uses TRBV7-7 and TRBJ2-1, with 8 bases aligning to TRBD2. Germline V gives CDR1 SSHAT, CDR2 FNYEAQ (reference sequence). This CDR3 region has 16 residues. DNA of the CDR3: TGTGCTAGCAGCGTAAGGACTAGCAGAGATTACAATGAGCAGTTCTTC. Translation gives CASSVRTSRDYNEQFF. Full variable domain (rest looked up from reference TRBV7-7 and TRBJ2-1): GAGVSQSPRYKVTKRGQDVTLRCDPISSHATLYWYQQALGQGPEFLTYFNYEAQPDKSGLPSDRFSAERPEGSISTLTIQRTEQRDSAMYRCASSVRTSRDYNEQFFGPGTRLTVL.

This chain links TRBV30 with TRBJ1-1; a possible D gene is TRBD1 (5 bases). Germline values: CDR1 GTSNPN, CDR2 SVGIG (reference sequence). The length of the CDR3 is 15 residues. Trimming removed 0 bases from V and 0 bases from J, with 11 bases in between. The CDR3 nucleotides read TGTGCCTGGAGTGTGGCAGGGCCGGTGAACACTGAAGCTTTCTTT. Encoded protein: CAWSVAGPVNTEAFF.

This clone has just a few counts. This same CDR3 is encoded by further DNA sequences in the sample. The chain employs TRBV10-2 and TRBJ2-3, with 12 bases matching TRBD2. CDR1 is WSHSY and CDR2 is SAAADI in the germline V gene. Unmatched junction bases numbered 1, after V lost 8 bases and J lost 1 base. The CDR3 extends over 14 amino acids. The CDR3 loop reads CASGTSGRTDTQYF. In DNA form, the CDR3 reads TGCGCCAGCGGGACTAGCGGGCGCACAGATACGCAGTATTTT.

This clone is medium-sized in the sample. The sample holds other DNA sequences that translate to the same CDR3. The CDR3 loop is CASSGDSGEQYF. CDR3 coding DNA: TGTGCCAGCAGTGGAGACAGTGGCGAGCAGTACTTC. The rearrangement joins TRBV2 to TRBJ2-7, with D perhaps matching TRBD1 (5 bases). Deletions cut 4 bases from V and 6 bases from J, with 10 bases between. The CDR3 is 12 residues long. Per the germline V gene, CDR1 is SNHLY and CDR2 is FYNNEI.

The V gene is TRBV6-6, the J gene TRBJ2-7; the D gene is possibly TRBD2 (6 bases). The germline V and J ends were trimmed by 0 bases and 2 bases, with 11 bases remaining between them. The CDR3 is 15 residues long. Germline loops: CDR1 MNHNY, CDR2 SVGAGI (reference sequence). The CDR3 here is CASSYSVGSAYEQYF. CDR3 DNA sequence: TGTGCCAGCAGTTACTCGGTCGGGAGTGCCTACGAGCAGTACTTC.

The rearrangement joins TRBV25-1 to TRBJ1-2, with D possibly being TRBD1 (5 bases). From germline, CDR1 is MGHDK and CDR2 SYGVNS. The CDR3 is 13 residues long. Trimming left V 8 bases short and J 8 bases short, with 18 bases between. The CDR3 region is CASGGYEGQGYTF. Here the CDR3 DNA reads TGTGCCAGCGGGGGGTACGAGGGGCAAGGCTACACCTTC.

The chain employs TRBV7-9 and TRBJ2-3; D not resolved. This CDR3 contains 13 residues. V was cut by 1 base and J by 10 bases, with 12 bases left in between. Germline V gene sequence: CDR1 SEHNR, CDR2 FQNEAQ (reference sequence). The CDR3 coding sequence is TGTGCCAGCAGCTTAGGTCCCCCTTCTGCGCAGTATTTT. Protein sequence: CASSLGPPSAQYF.

This clone was observed a single time. CDR3: CASSYAGASYNEQFF. In nucleotides, the CDR3 is TGTGCCAGCAGTTACGCCGGGGCCTCCTACAATGAGCAGTTCTTC. The rearrangement joins TRBV6-5 to TRBJ2-1, with D perhaps assigned TRBD1 or TRBD2 (5 bases each). V lost 2 bases and J lost 0, with 8 bases in between. Per germline, CDR1 MNHEY and CDR2 SVGAGI. The CDR3 is 15 amino acids.

The genes are TRBV7-6 and TRBJ2-7; 7 bases match TRBD2. Unmatched junction bases numbered 10, after V lost 0 bases and J lost 8 bases. Per germline, CDR1 SGHVS and CDR2 FNYEAQ. This CDR3 spans 15 amino acids. In DNA, the CDR3 is TGTGCCAGCAGCTTAGCTGCGGGAGAGCTGATCAAGCAGTACTTC. Protein sequence: CASSLAAGELIKQYF.

The rearrangement joins TRBV5-6 to TRBJ1-1; no reliable D call. Germline loops: CDR1 SGHDT, CDR2 YYEEEE. The CDR3 has 13 residues. Trimming removed 2 bases at V and 2 bases at J, with 7 bases between. CDR3 loop: CASSFPGNTEAFF. The CDR3 DNA reads as TGTGCCAGCAGCTTCCCAGGAAACACTGAAGCTTTCTTT.

The chain has TRBV2 and TRBJ1-1; the D is unclear. The CDR3 contains 13 residues. Trimming shortened V by 6 bases and J by 1 base, and 9 bases separated the two germline ends. Germline lookup yields CDR1 SNHLY and CDR2 FYNNEI. CDR3 residues: CASRKKGNTEAFF. As DNA, the CDR3 is TGTGCCAGCAGAAAAAAAGGGAACACTGAAGCTTTCTTT.

The CDR3 sequence: CASSQSGTGTTDTQYF. Written as DNA, the CDR3 is TGTGCCAGCAGCCAATCCGGGACAGGGACCACAGATACGCAGTATTTT. The chain uses TRBV16 and TRBJ2-3; 9 bases agree with TRBD1. The CDR3 spans 16 residues. Germline V gene data show CDR1 as KGHSY and CDR2 as FQNENV. V was clipped by 0 bases and J by 2 bases; unmatched bases: 3.

The gene calls are TRBV6-1 and TRBJ1-4, with D unresolved. V was shortened by 4 bases and J by 4 bases, with 13 bases between the two germline ends. Germline CDR1 reads MNHNS; CDR2 reads SASEGT. The CDR3 spans 15 residues. As DNA, the CDR3 is TGTGCCAGCAGTGGCCAGATCAACGGTAATGAAAAACTGTTTTTT. Protein sequence: CASSGQINGNEKLFF.

V is TRBV7-3 and J is TRBJ2-3; 8 bases fit TRBD2. Germline CDR1 and CDR2: SGHTA and FQGTGA. The CDR3 is 16 amino acids. V trimming: 5 bases; J trimming: 2 bases; junction bases outside the gene matches: 9. The CDR3 sequence: CASSRGGSLDTDTQYF. CDR3 sequence (DNA): TGTGCCAGCAGCCGCGGGGGGTCCTTAGACACAGATACGCAGTATTTT.

The CDR3 coding sequence is TGTGCCAGCAAAACAGGGGGTAATGAGCAGTTCTTC. Translated: CASKTGGNEQFF. The gene calls are TRBV6-5 and TRBJ2-1; 8 bases are a match to TRBD1. This CDR3 comprises 12 residues. CDR1 and CDR2 (germline): MNHEY, SVGAGI. With 7 bases clipped from V and 7 bases from J, the junction kept 3 bases outside the gene matches.

This chain connects TRBV27 to TRBJ1-2, with 7 bases fitting TRBD1. Germline CDR1 and CDR2: MNHEY and SMNVEV (reference sequence). This CDR3 comprises 12 residues. V was pared by 8 bases and J by 7 bases, with 7 bases of the junction left unmatched. The CDR3 sequence is CASRQGTLGYTF. The DNA of the CDR3 is TGTGCCAGCCGACAGGGAACGCTTGGCTACACCTTC.

The rearrangement joins TRBV6-1 to TRBJ1-1; D gene unclear. CDR1 and CDR2 (germline): MNHNS, SASEGT. V lost 6 bases to trimming and J lost 1 base, with 9 bases between them. The CDR3 is 13 amino acids. The CDR3: CASSLTPNTEAFF. The CDR3 nucleotides are TGTGCCAGCAGCCTTACACCGAACACTGAAGCTTTCTTT.

In this sample, this clone turned up once. V and J are TRBV5-4 and TRBJ2-3; D perhaps matches TRBD2 (5 bases). This CDR3 spans 12 amino acids. Trimming left V 1 base short and J 10 bases short, with 10 bases between. Per germline, CDR1 SGHNT and CDR2 YYREEE (reference sequence). The CDR3 here is CASSLTGMAQYF. DNA of the CDR3: TGTGCCAGCAGCTTGACCGGGATGGCGCAGTATTTT.

This clone has just a few counts. This chain joins TRBV30 and TRBJ1-5; 7 nucleotides agree with TRBD1. The germline V gene has CDR1 GTSNPN and CDR2 SVGIG (reference sequence). V shed 3 bases and J 3 bases; nucleotides not matched to a gene: 8. CDR3 length equals 15 residues. CDR3 loop: CAWRRQGVPNQPQHF. CDR3 in DNA: TGTGCCTGGAGGAGACAGGGCGTACCCAATCAGCCCCAGCATTTT. Filled out from reference TRBV30 and TRBJ1-5, the complete variable domain reads SQTIHQWPATLVQPVGSPLSLECTVEGTSNPNLYWYRQAAGRGLQLLFYSVGIGQISSEVPQNLSASRPQDRQFILSSKKLLLSDSGFYLCAWRRQGVPNQPQHFGDGTRLSIL.